These 9 T cell receptor beta chains were all obtained from the same sample, sequenced in a study of T cell repertoires in cytomegalovirus infection. TCRdb analysed the reads with MiXCR anew, one entry per CDR3 protein. The sample includes 100,000 to 150,000 distinct CDR3 sequences, roughly a quarter of them seen just once. Which antigens these TCRs recognize remains unknown. The material sequenced was PBMCs, sequenced either directly or after in vitro stimulation (not recorded which). The receptors here all came from a human donor in good health (CMV status not recorded). Some clones in this sample may be carry-over from other donors' samples.

The rearrangement links TRBV28 to TRBJ1-2, with no clear D. V lost 6 bases and J lost 8, with 16 bases in between. This CDR3 has 13 residues. Germline CDR1 reads MDHEN; CDR2 reads SYDVKM. As DNA, the CDR3 is TGTGCCAGCAGCCGTAGTTGGTGGGGAGGCTACACCTTC. Its translation: CASSRSWWGGYTF.

The table lists this clonotype with many counts. The chain couples TRBV3-1 to TRBJ2-3; TRBD2 agrees at 9 bases. Germline lookup yields CDR1 LGHDT and CDR2 YNNKEL (reference sequence). V lost 3 bases, J lost 8 bases, and 12 bases stayed unmatched. The CDR3 covers 16 residues. The CDR3 DNA reads as TGTGCCAGCAGCCAGAACACGGCGGGAGGGCCGCGTACGCAGTATTTT. Translated, it gives CASSQNTAGGPRTQYF.

V is TRBV10-3 and J is TRBJ2-7; the D is unclear. This CDR3 is built from 13 residues. The germline V gene encodes CDR1 ENHRY and CDR2 SYGVKD. The V end lost 3 bases, the J end lost 3 bases, and 9 bases lay between the germline ends. The DNA of the CDR3 is TGTGCCATCAGTGATCAGGTAATCTACGAGCAGTACTTC. This sequence encodes CAISDQVIYEQYF.

There are a few counts of this clonotype. The junction differs from germline at one of its ends, possibly a read error. The V and J genes are TRBV28 and TRBJ2-1, with a possible D match to TRBD2 (5 bases). Germline V gene lookup returns CDR1 MDHEN and CDR2 SYDVKM. CDR3 size: 12 residues. CDR3 DNA sequence: TGTGCCAGCAGCCCGGACTTCAATAAGCAGTTCTTC. As protein: CASSPDFNKQFF.

J is TRBJ2-1 and V is TRBV6-5, with D uncertain. The CDR3 extends over 14 amino acids. Deletions cut 2 bases from V and 2 bases from J, with 7 bases between. CDR1 and CDR2 from the germline V gene are MNHEY and SVGAGI. The CDR3, as DNA: TGTGCCAGCAGTTACCGCAGAACCTACAATGAGCAGTTCTTC. This gives the protein CASSYRRTYNEQFF.

This clonotype came up a few times. The DNA for the CDR3 is TGTGCCAGCAGCTTACGGCGGGCCTTTAAGGCCTACAATGAGCAGTTCTTC. This codes for CASSLRRAFKAYNEQFF. The V call is TRBV7-9, the J call TRBJ2-1; tentative D call: TRBD2 (5 bases). The CDR3 length is 17 residues. Per germline, CDR1 SEHNR and CDR2 FQNEAQ (reference sequence). V lost 2 bases and J 2 bases, leaving 16 bases between the germline ends. Together with reference TRBV7-9 and TRBJ2-1, the CDR3 gives the full variable domain: DTGVSQNPRHKITKRGQNVTFRCDPISEHNRLYWYRQTLGQGPEFLTYFQNEAQLEKSRLLSDRFSAERPKGSFSTLEIQRTEQGDSAMYLCASSLRRAFKAYNEQFFGPGTRLTVL.

The rearrangement uses TRBV20-1 and TRBJ2-7; 8 bases agree with TRBD2. The J segment lost 1 base and the V segment lost 1 base, leaving 12 bases of the junction unmatched. The CDR3 totals 17 residues. Germline CDR1 and CDR2: DFQATT and SNEGSKA (reference sequence). The CDR3 loop is CSARADGGRFESYEQYF. CDR3 in DNA: TGCAGTGCTAGAGCCGACGGCGGGAGGTTCGAATCCTACGAGCAGTACTTC.

This clonotype was seen only a few times. The chain's CDR3 is CATSDGGDSTRYEQYF. CDR3 nucleotide sequence: TGTGCCACCAGTGACGGTGGGGACTCGACCCGCTACGAGCAGTACTTC. The chain couples TRBV24-1 to TRBJ2-7; D perhaps matches TRBD2 (6 bases). The CDR3 loop spans 16 amino acids. Germline loops: CDR1 KGHDR, CDR2 SFDVKD. Deletions cut 4 bases from V and 3 bases from J, with 18 bases between.

This clonotype was seen more than once but under ten times. This sequence joins TRBV7-2 and TRBJ2-2; possible D gene TRBD1, 5 bases. The germline gives CDR1 SGHTA, CDR2 FQGNSA. The V gene lost 2 bases and the J gene lost 3 bases, with 10 bases spanning the gap. This CDR3 comprises 15 residues. The CDR3 protein is CASSLSPGHTGELFF. DNA for the CDR3: TGTGCCAGCAGCTTATCACCAGGGCACACCGGGGAGCTGTTTTTT.